The next 10 T cell receptor beta chains were all read from a single sample in a study of T-cell memory formation after mild COVID-19. TCRdb passed the 5' RACE reads through MiXCR, listing each CDR3 protein once. In the table there are 190,000 or so distinct CDR3 sequences, over 20% of which are singletons. Sequences were obtained from PBMCs or a T cell subset sorted from them (not recorded which). These receptor sequences come from an adult woman who had mild COVID-19 (a few samples of this study predate the infection). Cell type and time point are not known.

The rearrangement joins TRBV20-1 to TRBJ2-1; TRBD2 aligns across 8 bases. CDR1 and CDR2 (germline): DFQATT, SNEGSKA (reference sequence). Unmatched junction bases numbered 6, after V lost 4 bases and J lost 13 bases. The CDR3 spans 11 residues. Here the CDR3 DNA reads TGCAGTGCTACACCGGGACTAGATCAGTTCTTC. Its translation: CSATPGLDQFF.

In this sample, this clonotype turned up a few times. The gene calls are TRBV7-9 and TRBJ2-1; TRBD1 matches at 8 bases. J lost 10 bases, V lost 1 base, and 6 bases had no gene match. The CDR3 length is 14 residues. In germline, CDR1 is SEHNR, CDR2 FQNEAQ (reference sequence). CDR3: CASSLGAGGDEQFF. CDR3 in DNA: TGTGCCAGCAGCTTAGGGGCAGGGGGCGACGAGCAGTTCTTC. Full variable domain (missing parts from reference TRBV7-9 and TRBJ2-1): DTGVSQNPRHKITKRGQNVTFRCDPISEHNRLYWYRQTLGQGPEFLTYFQNEAQLEKSRLLSDRFSAERPKGSFSTLEIQRTEQGDSAMYLCASSLGAGGDEQFFGPGTRLTVL.

The chain uses TRBV6-5 and TRBJ2-2; 7 bases are a match to TRBD2. The length of the CDR3 is 17 residues. Losses at the gene ends were 5 bases for V and 2 bases for J; bases not matched to a gene: 11. Per the germline V gene, CDR1 is MNHEY and CDR2 is SVGAGI. The CDR3 sequence: CASSRLAGEGNTGELFF. The CDR3 nucleotides read TGTGCCAGCAGTCGTTTGGCGGGGGAGGGAAACACCGGGGAGCTGTTTTTT.

This chain links TRBV7-9 with TRBJ2-7; TRBD1 matches at 7 bases. Trimming at V came to 7 bases and at J to 6 bases, leaving 12 bases not matched to a gene. CDR3 length equals 14 residues. CDR1 SEHNR and CDR2 FQNEAQ come from the germline V gene (reference sequence). The CDR3 nucleotides read TGTGCCAGCAACGGGACAGACAACCGGACCGAGCAGTACTTC. Amino acid sequence: CASNGTDNRTEQYF.

A word on this clonotype: Its ends do not fully match the called genes, so a read error is possible. The CDR3 spells CASSILGGTDTQYF. CDR3 DNA: TGTGCTAGCAGCATTCTCGGGGGGACAGATACGCAGTATTTT. The gene calls are TRBV7-7 and TRBJ2-3; 7 bases agree with TRBD2. CDR3 length: 14 residues. The germline V gene has CDR1 SSHAT and CDR2 FNYEAQ (reference sequence).

The V call is TRBV9, the J call TRBJ2-2, with 13 nucleotides matching TRBD2. The junction had 0 bases not matched to a gene; V was cut back by 2 bases and J by 5 bases. This CDR3 contains 15 residues. Germline assignment: CDR1 SGDLS and CDR2 YYNGEE. The chain's CDR3 is CASSVTSGGTGELFF. In nucleotides, the CDR3 is TGTGCCAGCAGCGTGACTAGCGGGGGGACCGGGGAGCTGTTTTTT.

The chain joins TRBV4-3 to TRBJ2-1, with TRBD1 as a possible D gene (6 bases). This CDR3 has 17 amino acids. Trimming removed 0 bases from V and 7 bases from J, with 19 bases in between. The germline V gene encodes CDR1 LGHNA and CDR2 YSLEER. CDR3 loop: CASSQDQRGTTGNEQFF. The CDR3 nucleotides are TGCGCCAGCAGCCAAGATCAAAGGGGGACCACGGGGAATGAGCAGTTCTTC.

For this clonotype: At one boundary the junction diverges from the germline segment, which might be a read error. The J gene is TRBJ1-1, the V gene TRBV13; 12 nucleotides line up with TRBD1. The germline gives CDR1 PRHDT, CDR2 FYEKMQ (reference sequence). The CDR3 runs to 13 residues. The CDR3 spells CASRGQGANEAFF. As DNA, the CDR3 is TGTGCAAGCAGGGGACAGGGGGCTAATGAAGCTTTCTTT.

The chain employs TRBV4-3 and TRBJ2-1; 11 bases align to TRBD2. From germline, CDR1 is LGHNA and CDR2 YSLEER. V lost 4 bases, J lost 9 bases, and 8 bases stayed unmatched. CDR3 size: 15 residues. CDR3 region: CASSLGEGLAGEQFF. CDR3 DNA sequence: TGCGCCAGCAGCCTCGGAGAAGGACTAGCGGGTGAGCAGTTCTTC.

This clonotype was counted a few times. The rearrangement joins TRBV19 to TRBJ2-7; 16 positions agree with TRBD2. CDR1 and CDR2 from the germline V gene are LNHDA and SQIVND (reference sequence). Trimming removed 8 bases from V and 2 bases from J; junction bases left unmatched: 6. CDR3 size: 16 residues. The CDR3 nucleotides are TGTGCCAGTTCTCCGGGACTAGCGGGAGGGGCCTACGAGCAGTACTTC. It encodes CASSPGLAGGAYEQYF.